The 9 T cell receptor beta chains reported below all come from one sample, sequenced in a study of blood T cell repertoires in COVID-19. Only in-frame clones appear in the TCRdb table, and some are missing; sequencing was by immunoSEQ multiplex PCR. The sample includes hundreds of thousands of clones, over 80% of them seen just once. The material sequenced was peripheral blood. Receptors were obtained from a woman aged 40 to 50 who had recovered from COVID-19.

The rearrangement joins TRBV18 to TRBJ2-2; the match to TRBD2 covers 7 bases. CDR3 size: 14 residues. V lost 3 bases to trimming and J lost 7 bases; unmatched junction nucleotides: 5. Germline lookup yields CDR1 KGHSH and CDR2 LQKENI. The CDR3 bases are TGTGCCAGCTCACCCGCCGGGGACTACGGGGAGCTGTTTTTT. Amino acids: CASSPAGDYGELFF.

The chain is built from TRBV11-3 and TRBJ2-2, with 9 positions matching TRBD2. Germline CDR1 and CDR2: SGHNT and YENEEA. V was pared by 5 bases and J by 4 bases, with 8 bases of the junction left unmatched. This CDR3 region has 16 residues. For the CDR3, the DNA is TGTGCCAGCAGCCCCAGCGGGGGGCCGGGCACCGGGGAGCTGTTTTTT. It specifies CASSPSGGPGTGELFF.

The V call is TRBV12-3 or TRBV12-4, the J call TRBJ1-2, with TRBD1 matching over 7 bases. V was clipped by 8 bases and J by 4 bases; unmatched bases: 7. The CDR3 runs 13 residues. The CDR3 region has the DNA TGTGCCAGCGGTGACAGGGTTGGCTATGGCTACACCTTC. Translation gives CASGDRVGYGYTF.

This clone was recorded a few times. The rearrangement links TRBV5-6 to TRBJ1-6; no reliable D call. Between the trimmed V and J ends, which lost 0 bases and 0 bases, there was a span of 4 bases. The CDR3 contains 15 residues. Germline loops: CDR1 SGHDT, CDR2 YYEEEE. The CDR3 sequence: CASSLDGSYNSPLHF. CDR3 coding DNA: TGTGCCAGCAGCTTGGACGGCTCCTATAATTCACCCCTCCACTTT. Filled out from reference TRBV5-6 and TRBJ1-6, the complete variable domain reads DAGVTQSPTHLIKTRGQQVTLRCSPKSGHDTVSWYQQALGQGPQFIFQYYEEEERQRGNFPDRFSGHQFPNYSSELNVNALLLGDSALYLCASSLDGSYNSPLHFGNGTRLTVT.

This chain uses TRBV9 with TRBJ2-3, with a weak D call TRBD1 (6 bases). Germline V gene lookup returns CDR1 SGDLS and CDR2 YYNGEE. V lost 5 bases to trimming and J lost 4 bases, with 11 bases between them. The CDR3 totals 13 residues. The CDR3 loop is CASSLGGADTQYF. The CDR3 DNA follows: TGTGCCAGCAGTTTAGGGGGAGCAGATACGCAGTATTTT.

The chain has TRBV15 and TRBJ2-7, with D maybe TRBD2 (6 bases). Deletions cut 1 base from V and 0 bases from J, with 10 bases between. The germline gives CDR1 LNHNV, CDR2 YYDKDF (reference sequence). The CDR3 has 15 residues. CDR3 sequence (DNA): TGTGCCACCAGCAGAGGCGGGGCCTACTCCTACGAGCAGTACTTC. As protein: CATSRGGAYSYEQYF.

This rearrangement joins TRBV30 to TRBJ1-4; 7 bases align to TRBD1. After removal of 0 bases from V and 5 bases from J, the junction contained 3 bases not matched to a gene. Germline loops: CDR1 GTSNPN, CDR2 SVGIG (reference sequence). CDR3 length: 14 residues. In nucleotides, the CDR3 is TGTGCCTGGAGTGTAGGCAGGGGGAATGAAAAACTGTTTTTT. Protein product: CAWSVGRGNEKLFF.

The V and J genes are TRBV4-3 and TRBJ2-4; TRBD2 matches 9 bases. The CDR3 runs to 16 residues. J gave up 4 bases and V 5 bases, and 9 bases lay outside the gene matches. Germline CDR1 is LGHNA and CDR2 is YSLEER. The CDR3 region has the DNA TGCGCCAGCAGCTCCGCAATGACTAGCGGAAAAAACATTCAGTACTTC. It translates to CASSSAMTSGKNIQYF.

The chain uses TRBV4-1 and TRBJ1-4; D is possibly TRBD1 (5 bases). There are 18 residues in the CDR3. Germline V gives CDR1 MGHRA, CDR2 YSYEKL. V lost 4 bases and J 0 bases, leaving 18 bases between the germline ends. CDR3 residues: CASSPWGGRGSTNEKLFF. The CDR3 coding sequence is TGCGCCAGCAGCCCTTGGGGAGGGAGGGGATCAACTAATGAAAAACTGTTTTTT.